The rows below give T cell receptor beta chains drawn from one sample of a study of technical replicates of blood from a handful of donors. Profiled with immunoSEQ multiplex PCR; TCRdb holds only in-frame clones, not every one. Among about 75,000 clones listed, around 97% were seen once. Sequencing used T cells isolated from PBMCs. The receptors were gathered from a human donor in good health. The conserved cysteine and the conserved F or W are not part of the CDR3 here. For some rows the clone size is stated as once, few or many, or as a class when expanded; others skip it.

CDR3aa | abundance | v_gene
ASSRGTGDGYT | - | TRBV18
ASSSGTSGRYEQF | - | TRBV6-6
ASSRLAETYEQY | - | TRBV2
ASSTDSLPYNEQF | - | TRBV6-5
AWSVARGGTEAF | - | TRBV30
ASSAQGDTEAF | - | TRBV7-9
ASSIYREGWTDTQY | - | TRBV13
ASSGRDRGYEQY | - | TRBV6-6
ASSLTAPSGVHNEQF | - | TRBV5-1
ASSIGSQGAANEQF | - | TRBV19
ASGGSGETQY | - | TRBV7-8
ASSPAGSEQPQH | - | TRBV6-5
ASSLEFADTQY | - | TRBV5-4
ASSQGGLAGVGTGELF | - | TRBV4-1
ASSPWRGRFDTEAF | - | TRBV19
ASSLARGPLNEQY | - | TRBV14
ASSPTQGLYYGYT | - | TRBV27
ASSQEGLAGGSSYNEQF | - | TRBV5-1
ASSDSGDFTGELF | - | TRBV6-4
ASSLEQASPYNEQF | - | TRBV7-9
ASSEAHGMTGTYGYT | - | TRBV6-1
ASSKGQSITTNEKLF | - | TRBV4-1
ASRWGQNLETQY | - | TRBV6-6
ASSPPRGGSSPLH | once | TRBV6-5
ASSLAGGTNEQF | - | TRBV5-1
ASSFSSVIEQY | - | TRBV11-3